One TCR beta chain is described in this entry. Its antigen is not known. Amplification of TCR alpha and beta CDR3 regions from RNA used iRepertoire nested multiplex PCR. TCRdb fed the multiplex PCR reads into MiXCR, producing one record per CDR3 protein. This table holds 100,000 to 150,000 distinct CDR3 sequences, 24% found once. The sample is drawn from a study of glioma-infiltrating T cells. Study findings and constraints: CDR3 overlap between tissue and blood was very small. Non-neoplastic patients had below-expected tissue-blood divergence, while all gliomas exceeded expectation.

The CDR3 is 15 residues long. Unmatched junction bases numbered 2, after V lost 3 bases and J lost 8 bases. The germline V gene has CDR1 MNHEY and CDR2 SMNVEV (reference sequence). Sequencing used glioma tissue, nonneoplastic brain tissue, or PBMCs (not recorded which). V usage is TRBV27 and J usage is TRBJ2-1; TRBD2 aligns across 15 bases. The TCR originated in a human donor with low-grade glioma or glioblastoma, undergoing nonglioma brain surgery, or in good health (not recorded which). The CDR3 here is CASSFGLAGGYEQFF. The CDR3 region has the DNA TGTGCCAGCAGTTTTGGACTAGCGGGGGGGTATGAGCAGTTCTTC.